The 21 T cell receptor beta chains listed next were all sequenced from one sample in a study of blood T cell repertoires in COVID-19. Produced via immunoSEQ multiplex PCR; TCRdb's table is partial and in-frame only. The sample gives a few hundred thousand clones, roughly 90% of which show up once; 2% to 2.5% is in the top ten. Sequencing input: peripheral blood. Every receptor here comes from a woman between 50 and 59 years old who had recovered from COVID-19.

The CDR3 sequence: CASSPLWTSGREGNEQFF. DNA of the CDR3: TGTGCCAGCAGCCCGCTCTGGACTAGCGGGAGGGAGGGTAATGAGCAGTTCTTC. This rearrangement joins TRBV9 to TRBJ2-1; 15 positions agree with TRBD2. The CDR3 length is 18 residues. Trimming removed 4 bases from V and 7 bases from J; junction bases left unmatched: 12. CDR1 SGDLS and CDR2 YYNGEE come from the germline V gene.

The chain links TRBV5-1 to TRBJ2-3; 8 bases match TRBD2. CDR1 SGHRS and CDR2 YFSETQ come from the germline V gene. The CDR3 contains 15 residues. With V trimmed by 4 bases and J by 1 base, 5 bases remained unmatched. CDR3 amino acids: CASSPQLAGTDTQYF. The CDR3 DNA follows: TGCGCCAGCAGCCCACAACTAGCGGGCACAGATACGCAGTATTTT.

There are a few counts of this clone. The J gene is TRBJ1-1, the V gene TRBV6-5; TRBD1 is a possible D gene (5 bases). This CDR3 is 14 amino acids long. Deletions cut 5 bases from V and 6 bases from J, with 16 bases between. Germline V lookup: CDR1 MNHEY, CDR2 SVGAGI. The CDR3 is CASSSLRGMAEAFF. CDR3 sequence (DNA): TGTGCCAGCAGTAGCTTAAGGGGAATGGCTGAAGCTTTCTTT.

The chain carries TRBV6-5 and TRBJ1-1, with a tentative D call TRBD1 (6 bases). The CDR3 length is 12 residues. V was pared by 6 bases and J by 8 bases, with 13 bases between. The V gene's germline CDR1 is MNHEY and CDR2 SVGAGI. The CDR3 DNA reads as TGTGCCAGCAGCATTCGAGGGGGAGAAGCTTTCTTT. Protein product: CASSIRGGEAFF.

The chain employs TRBV5-6 and TRBJ2-1, with 9 bases aligning to TRBD1. V lost 4 bases, J lost 6 bases, and 14 bases stayed unmatched. The CDR3 sequence is 17 residues long. Germline V gene sequence: CDR1 SGHDT, CDR2 YYEEEE. The CDR3 region is CASSNVYMGQGGNEQFF. For the CDR3, the DNA is TGTGCCAGCAGCAATGTATATATGGGACAGGGCGGCAATGAGCAGTTCTTC.

The chain recombines TRBV7-3 with TRBJ2-7, with 8 bases lining up with TRBD1. This CDR3 is built from 15 residues. The V segment lost 5 bases and the J segment 3 bases; nucleotides outside the gene matches: 9. The germline CDR1 and CDR2 sequences are SGHTA and FQGTGA. CDR3 bases: TGTGCCAGCAGCACTACAGGGGGTTCCATCTACGAGCAGTACTTC. This codes for CASSTTGGSIYEQYF.

This chain uses TRBV28 with TRBJ1-3, with D uncertain. Trimming pared 5 bases from V and 8 bases from J, leaving 7 bases between. The CDR3 length is 11 residues. CDR1 and CDR2 (germline): MDHEN, SYDVKM. This CDR3 is CASSLRDTIYF. In DNA form, the CDR3 reads TGTGCCAGCAGTCTACGAGACACCATATATTTT.

The V and J genes are TRBV4-3 and TRBJ1-2; D is possibly TRBD1 (6 bases). The V end lost 3 bases, the J end lost 2 bases, and 13 bases lay between the germline ends. Germline-derived CDR1 and CDR2 are LGHNA and YSLEER. This CDR3 is built from 15 residues. The CDR3 region has the DNA TGCGCCAGCAGCCAGCAGGACAGTCCAAACTATGGCTACACCTTC. Its translation is CASSQQDSPNYGYTF.

The chain joins TRBV28 to TRBJ1-4; perhaps TRBD1 as D (5 bases). This CDR3 has 14 residues. The V end lost 3 bases, the J end lost 8 bases, and 13 bases lay between the germline ends. The germline CDR1 and CDR2 sequences are MDHEN and SYDVKM. CDR3 coding DNA: TGTGCCAGCAGTTTTAGGCAGGGAGGAGAAAAACTGTTTTTT. Translation gives CASSFRQGGEKLFF.

J is TRBJ1-2 and V is TRBV6-5; TRBD1 agrees at 7 bases. CDR3 length: 11 amino acids. The germline V gene has CDR1 MNHEY and CDR2 SVGAGI. Trimming removed 6 bases from V and 9 bases from J; junction bases left unmatched: 4. CDR3 sequence (DNA): TGTGCCAGCAGCCGACAGGGAAGCTACACCTTC. Translation: CASSRQGSYTF.

The chain couples TRBV27 to TRBJ1-1, with 8 bases lining up with TRBD1. The CDR3 is 16 amino acids. Germline CDR1 is MNHEY and CDR2 is SMNVEV (reference sequence). The junction had 10 bases not matched to a gene; V was cut back by 6 bases and J by 1 base. The CDR3, as DNA: TGTGCCAGCAGCCGCCGACAGGGGTTGGGGAACACTGAAGCTTTCTTT. This codes for CASSRRQGLGNTEAFF.

V gene TRBV4-3 combines with J gene TRBJ1-4, with 8 positions matching TRBD1. Germline CDR1 reads LGHNA; CDR2 reads YSLEER. V trimming: 1 base; J trimming: 4 bases; junction bases outside the gene matches: 8. The CDR3 has 17 residues. The CDR3 DNA sequence: TGCGCCAGCAGCCAAGCCCCAGGGGGCGCGGGTAATGAAAAACTGTTTTTT. It translates to CASSQAPGGAGNEKLFF.

This clone was counted between two and nine times. J is TRBJ1-1 and V is TRBV6-2 or TRBV6-3; D is possibly TRBD1 (6 bases). Germline loops: CDR1 MNHEY, CDR2 SVGEGT. CDR3 length equals 12 residues. Trimming cost V 5 bases and J 3 bases, with 7 bases left between them. The CDR3 DNA is TGTGCCAGCAGTCAGGGGTACACTGAAGCTTTCTTT. Translating it yields CASSQGYTEAFF.

The count of this clone is one. The chain recombines TRBV28 with TRBJ1-2; D not resolved. V was shortened by 1 base and J by 0 bases, with 12 bases between the two germline ends. The CDR3 is 16 amino acids. Germline values: CDR1 MDHEN, CDR2 SYDVKM. The CDR3 nucleotides read TGTGCCAGCAGTTTATCCCCAGGCCAAGCTAACTATGGCTACACCTTC. Translation gives CASSLSPGQANYGYTF.

The chain has TRBV5-1 and TRBJ1-1; 12 bases align to TRBD1. V gave up 4 bases and J gave up 7 bases; unmatched junction bases: 14. Germline loops: CDR1 SGHRS, CDR2 YFSETQ. The CDR3 has 17 residues. In DNA, the CDR3 is TGCGCCAGCAGCGTACCTATATCGGGACAGGGGGCTGATGAAGCTTTCTTT. Translating gives CASSVPISGQGADEAFF. Combining the CDR3 with reference TRBV5-1 and TRBJ1-1 gives the whole variable domain KAGVTQTPRYLIKTRGQQVTLSCSPISGHRSVSWYQQTPGQGLQFLFEYFSETQRNKGNFPGRFSGRQFSNSRSEMNVSTLELGDSALYLCASSVPISGQGADEAFFGQGTRLTVV.

The chain is built from TRBV4-3 and TRBJ2-7, with 10 bases fitting TRBD2. The germline V gene has CDR1 LGHNA and CDR2 YSLEER. J was trimmed by 3 bases and V by 2 bases; bases with no gene match: 4. This CDR3 has 15 residues. The CDR3 sequence: CASSQRASGSYEQYF. Written as DNA, the CDR3 is TGCGCCAGCAGCCAAAGGGCTAGCGGGAGCTACGAGCAGTACTTC.

V gene TRBV6-2 or TRBV6-3 combines with J gene TRBJ1-3; no clear D. The germline CDR1 and CDR2 sequences are MNHEY and SVGEGT. This CDR3 comprises 14 residues. With 2 bases removed from V and 3 bases from J, the gap between germline ends came to 8 bases. CDR3 loop: CASSYSEIGNTIYF. CDR3 in DNA: TGTGCCAGCAGTTACAGCGAGATTGGAAACACCATATATTTT.

The genes are TRBV19 and TRBJ1-2; D may be TRBD1 (5 bases). V lost 5 bases to trimming and J lost 4 bases, with 14 bases between them. The V gene's germline CDR1 is LNHDA and CDR2 SQIVND (reference sequence). This CDR3 region has 14 residues. Here the CDR3 reads CASSLDGGIYGYTF. The CDR3 region has the DNA TGTGCCAGTAGTTTGGACGGGGGGATCTATGGCTACACCTTC.

V usage is TRBV5-4 and J usage is TRBJ2-5; 8 bases align to TRBD1. The CDR3 loop spans 13 amino acids. Looked up from germline, CDR1 is SGHNT and CDR2 is YYREEE (reference sequence). The trim removed 5 bases at V and 3 bases at J, leaving 3 bases unmatched. In DNA form, the CDR3 reads TGTGCCAGCAGGCTGACAGGGGAAGAGACCCAGTACTTC. As protein: CASRLTGEETQYF.

J is TRBJ1-2 and V is TRBV18; D unresolved. The V gene lost 6 bases and the J gene lost 2 bases, with 13 bases spanning the gap. Germline CDR1 KGHSH, CDR2 LQKENI. The CDR3 loop spans 14 amino acids. CDR3 bases: TGTGCCAGCTCCAGTCTCGCCCAAAACTATGGCTACACCTTC. Its translation is CASSSLAQNYGYTF.

The chain couples TRBV19 to TRBJ1-1; D is possibly TRBD1 (6 bases). This CDR3 region has 14 residues. V dropped 0 bases and J dropped 6 bases, with 11 bases sitting between them. CDR1 LNHDA and CDR2 SQIVND come from the germline V gene (reference sequence). CDR3 sequence: CASSIDGRGAEAFF. The CDR3 coding sequence is TGTGCCAGTAGTATAGACGGCAGGGGCGCTGAAGCTTTCTTT.